Shown below are 14 T cell receptor beta chains from a single sample sequenced in a study of blood T cell repertoires in COVID-19. TCRdb's copy holds only in-frame clones and misses some; the assay was immunoSEQ multiplex PCR. The data hold about 120,000 clones, with 80% to 90% observed a single time. The material sequenced was peripheral blood. The receptors come from an elderly man with active or convalescent COVID-19.

The V and J genes are TRBV7-6 and TRBJ2-2, with 11 bases aligning to TRBD1. CDR3 length: 17 residues. V shed 5 bases, J shed 4 bases, and the junction held 9 bases outside the gene matches. Germline values: CDR1 SGHVS, CDR2 FNYEAQ. CDR3 sequence (DNA): TGTGCCAGCAGCCCCGCTGGACAGGGGGCCGGCACCGGGGAGCTGTTTTTT. Translating gives CASSPAGQGAGTGELFF.

CDR3 protein: CASSPEMRETQYF. In nucleotides, the CDR3 is TGTGCCAGCAGCCCCGAAATGCGAGAGACCCAGTACTTC. This chain links TRBV5-4 with TRBJ2-5; unclear D gene. This CDR3 spans 13 amino acids. The V and J ends lost 4 bases and 4 bases respectively, with 11 bases between them. The V gene's germline CDR1 is SGHNT and CDR2 YYREEE (reference sequence). Looking up the rest from reference TRBV5-4 and TRBJ2-5 gives the full variable domain: ETGVTQSPTHLIKTRGQQVTLRCSSQSGHNTVSWYQQALGQGPQFIFQYYREEENGRGNFPPRFSGLQFPNYSSELNVNALELDDSALYLCASSPEMRETQYFGPGTRLLVL.

This clone was recorded a few times. This CDR3 reads CASSLGQDHEQYF. Here the CDR3 DNA reads TGTGCCAGCAGCTTGGGACAGGACCACGAGCAGTACTTC. The V call is TRBV5-4, the J call TRBJ2-7; maybe TRBD1 (6 bases). Between the trimmed V and J ends, which lost 0 bases and 5 bases, there was a span of 9 bases. The CDR3 runs 13 residues. Per germline, CDR1 SGHNT and CDR2 YYREEE (reference sequence).

The chain is built from TRBV24-1 and TRBJ2-2; 9 nucleotides agree with TRBD1. Per the germline V gene, CDR1 is KGHDR and CDR2 is SFDVKD. The ends lost 7 bases at V and 4 bases at J; junction bases unmatched: 9. This CDR3 is 16 amino acids long. The DNA for the CDR3 is TGTGCCACCAGCGACCCGGGACAGGGATTCACCGGGGAGCTGTTTTTT. It codes for CATSDPGQGFTGELFF.

The rearrangement uses TRBV28 and TRBJ2-7, with 12 bases identical to TRBD1. V lost 5 bases, J lost 5 bases, and 4 bases stayed unmatched. The CDR3 totals 14 residues. Germline V CDR1 and CDR2: MDHEN, SYDVKM. CDR3 protein: CASSPGTGGNEQYF. CDR3 bases: TGTGCCAGCAGTCCCGGGACAGGGGGCAACGAGCAGTACTTC.

The chain recombines TRBV7-9 with TRBJ1-3; the D gene is possibly TRBD1 (5 bases). V lost 7 bases and J 2 bases, leaving 15 bases between the germline ends. The CDR3 consists of 15 residues. Germline CDR1 is SEHNR and CDR2 is FQNEAQ (reference sequence). CDR3 DNA: TGTGCCAGCACCTATTCGGGGGAACCTGGAAACACCATATATTTT. This sequence encodes CASTYSGEPGNTIYF.

The CDR3 here is CASSDRVAEQYF. The CDR3 nucleotides are TGTGCCAGCAGTGACAGGGTTGCCGAGCAGTACTTC. The chain employs TRBV12-3 or TRBV12-4 and TRBJ2-7; 7 bases are a match to TRBD1. With V trimmed by 5 bases and J by 6 bases, 4 bases remained unmatched. The CDR3 has 12 residues.

The chain uses TRBV19 and TRBJ2-3; unclear D gene. This CDR3 region has 13 residues. CDR1 LNHDA and CDR2 SQIVND come from the germline V gene (reference sequence). V shed 3 bases and J shed 11 bases, with 15 bases lying between them. Here the CDR3 reads CASSIPLTVQQYF. DNA for the CDR3: TGTGCCAGTAGTATCCCCTTGACTGTCCAGCAGTATTTT. Filled out from reference TRBV19 and TRBJ2-3, the complete variable domain reads DGGITQSPKYLFRKEGQNVTLSCEQNLNHDAMYWYRQDPGQGLRLIYYSQIVNDFQKGDIAEGYSVSREKKESFPLTVTSAQKNPTAFYLCASSIPLTVQQYFGPGTRLTVL.

This clone came up a few times. The chain recombines TRBV7-8 with TRBJ2-7, with 8 nucleotides matching TRBD2. The CDR3 loop spans 13 amino acids. Germline CDR1 SGHVS, CDR2 FQNEAQ. V trimming: 6 bases; J trimming: 5 bases; junction bases outside the gene matches: 6. The CDR3 DNA reads as TGTGCCAGCAGATTTGCGGGGGGAGACGAGCAGTACTTC. Amino acids: CASRFAGGDEQYF.

In DNA form, the CDR3 reads TGTGCCAGCAGCTATCTAGCGGCGGCCCTCACAGATACGCAGTATTTT. It encodes CASSYLAAALTDTQYF. This chain links TRBV7-8 with TRBJ2-3, with TRBD2 matching over 7 bases. The length of the CDR3 is 16 residues. The J segment lost 2 bases and the V segment lost 4 bases, leaving 9 bases of the junction unmatched. CDR1 and CDR2 from the germline V gene are SGHVS and FQNEAQ.

The chain combines TRBV27 with TRBJ1-1; 9 bases are shared with TRBD1. The CDR3 has 15 residues. Trimming removed 5 bases from V and 1 base from J; junction bases left unmatched: 5. The germline V gene has CDR1 MNHEY and CDR2 SMNVEV (reference sequence). The CDR3: CASSTWTGANTEAFF. The CDR3 DNA reads as TGTGCCAGCAGTACATGGACAGGGGCGAACACTGAAGCTTTCTTT.

The rearrangement joins TRBV29-1 to TRBJ1-1; 8 nucleotides align to TRBD1. Trimming removed 4 bases from V and 3 bases from J; junction bases left unmatched: 1. Germline V gives CDR1 SQVTM, CDR2 ANQGSEA. The CDR3 runs to 12 residues. CDR3 region: CSVVRGHTEAFF. Written as DNA, the CDR3 is TGCAGCGTTGTCAGGGGGCACACTGAAGCTTTCTTT.

The chain couples TRBV27 to TRBJ1-5; 7 bases agree with TRBD1. Germline CDR1 reads MNHEY; CDR2 reads SMNVEV (reference sequence). The V and J ends lost 6 bases and 4 bases, in that order; junction bases with no gene match: 3. The CDR3 sequence is 13 residues long. The CDR3 coding sequence is TGTGCCAGCAGGGGGACAGTTAATCAGCCCCAGCATTTT. Translated, it gives CASRGTVNQPQHF.

The chain has TRBV2 and TRBJ2-5; possibly TRBD1 for D (6 bases). Trimming removed 3 bases at V and 6 bases at J, with 11 bases between. Germline CDR1 is SNHLY and CDR2 is FYNNEI. This CDR3 has 13 residues. CDR3 region: CASSDLQGKTQYF. The CDR3, as DNA: TGTGCCAGCAGTGATTTACAGGGAAAGACCCAGTACTTC.